This TCR beta chain was captured by sequencing in a study of blood T cells in healthy people across ages. The study, taken as a whole, reports: Long-lived donors carried more naive CD4+ cells and greater diversity than aged donors. One million T cells yielded diversity estimates that were considered underestimates.

Researchers report isolating at least 6.5 million PBMCs per sample. A remark on this clonotype: Its specificity is unknown.

Together with a sample-barcoded 5' primer, a J-beta primer mix was included in a second PCR lasting about 6 to 11 cycles. TCRdb reprocessed the 5' RACE reads with MiXCR, giving one entry per CDR3 protein. The sample consists of roughly 1,500,000 distinct CDR3 sequences, roughly a third of them appearing once. The CDR3 runs to 17 residues. Germline CDR1 is LGHDT and CDR2 is YNNKEL (reference sequence). J lost 0 bases, V lost 5 bases, and 8 bases had no gene match. The TCR originated in a woman in her twenties or thirties in good health. The J gene is TRBJ2-7, the V gene TRBV3-1; the match to TRBD2 covers 12 bases. The sequenced material came from blood. The CDR3 DNA reads as TGTGCCAGCAGCAACCGTCTAGCGGGAGGGATCTCCTACGAGCAGTACTTC. Protein product: CASSNRLAGGISYEQYF.